These 6 T cell receptor beta chains came from one sample sequenced in a study of blood T cell repertoires in COVID-19. The table came from immunoSEQ multiplex PCR; TCRdb's copy has only in-frame clones and leaves some out. This sample has approximately 210,000 clones, with roughly four fifths found just once. What was sequenced was peripheral blood. The receptors were sampled from a woman in her 70s with active or convalescent COVID-19.

This clone has only a few counts. The gene calls are TRBV9 and TRBJ2-7, with D maybe TRBD1 (5 bases). Germline CDR1 SGDLS, CDR2 YYNGEE. The CDR3 runs to 12 residues. V was cut by 4 bases and J by 6 bases, with 11 bases left in between. The CDR3: CASSPQGSEQYF. The CDR3 nucleotides read TGTGCCAGCAGCCCCCAGGGAAGCGAGCAGTACTTC. Using reference TRBV9 and TRBJ2-7 for the parts outside the CDR3, the full variable domain is DSGVTQTPKHLITATGQRVTLRCSPRSGDLSVYWYQQSLDQGLQFLIQYYNGEERAKGNILERFSAQQFPDLHSELNLSSLELGDSALYFCASSPQGSEQYFGPGTRLTVT.

The chain uses TRBV28 and TRBJ2-3; tentative D call: TRBD2 (5 bases). V gave up 5 bases and J gave up 4 bases, with 16 bases separating them. The length of the CDR3 is 15 residues. CDR1 MDHEN and CDR2 SYDVKM come from the germline V gene. The CDR3 region is CASSPHTAGPDTQYF. CDR3 in DNA: TGTGCCAGCAGTCCCCACACCGCGGGTCCAGATACGCAGTATTTT.

CDR3: CASSVTVSGNTIYF. The CDR3 bases are TGTGCCAGTAGTGTCACGGTCTCTGGAAACACCATATATTTT. This sequence joins TRBV19 and TRBJ1-3, with D hard to call. This CDR3 is 14 amino acids long. With 5 bases removed from V and 0 bases from J, the gap between germline ends came to 8 bases. The germline CDR1 and CDR2 sequences are LNHDA and SQIVND (reference sequence).

The rearrangement links TRBV2 to TRBJ2-7, with 7 bases that match TRBD1. Germline values: CDR1 SNHLY, CDR2 FYNNEI. The CDR3 extends over 14 amino acids. V dropped 6 bases and J dropped 3; count of bases not matched to a gene: 8. The CDR3: CASRTDRPLYEQYF. The CDR3 coding sequence is TGTGCCAGCAGGACGGACAGGCCCCTCTACGAGCAGTACTTC.

This chain connects TRBV19 to TRBJ2-2; D remains ambiguous. The V gene's germline CDR1 is LNHDA and CDR2 SQIVND (reference sequence). The CDR3 is 14 amino acids. Between the trimmed V and J ends, which lost 7 bases and 0 bases, there was a span of 9 bases. CDR3 DNA sequence: TGTGCCAGTATTAGGCAGGCGAACACCGGGGAGCTGTTTTTT. This gives the protein CASIRQANTGELFF.

The gene calls are TRBV6-5 and TRBJ1-6; D perhaps matches TRBD1 (5 bases). Trimming removed 8 bases from V and 4 bases from J, with 9 bases in between. This CDR3 has 13 residues. CDR1 is MNHEY, CDR2 SVGAGI, per germline. CDR3: CASGRVYNSPLHF. CDR3 bases: TGTGCCAGCGGCAGGGTTTATAATTCACCCCTCCACTTT.